The rows below give T cell receptor beta chains drawn from one sample of a study of cytomegalovirus exposure and HLA in healthy donors. This table comes from immunoSEQ multiplex PCR, and its TCRdb copy is limited to in-frame clones, with some not included. The data hold about 88,000 clones, with almost 85% observed a single time. Sequenced sample: PBMCs. The receptors originated from a woman aged 18 to 35 in good health and CMV-seropositive. CDR3s include the opening cysteine and the closing phenylalanine or tryptophan. The D gene is left open where the match is weak. Size tells how often a clone was seen (once, few, many) or the class of an expanded clone, and some rows leave it out.

CDR3 DNA: TGTGCCACCAGCCGGACTAGCGGGGTGGAAGAGACCCAGTACTTC
CDR3 protein: CATSRTSGVEETQYF
V gene: TRBV15
J gene: TRBJ2-5
clone size: .
D gene: TRBD2

CDR3 DNA: TGTGCCAGCGGACAGGGGGCCTATGGCTACACCTTC
CDR3 protein: CASGQGAYGYTF
V gene: TRBV2
J gene: TRBJ1-2
clone size: once
D gene: TRBD1

CDR3 DNA: TGCGCCAGCAGCTTGTCGGGGACTAGCGACTACAATGAGCAGTTCTTC
CDR3 protein: CASSLSGTSDYNEQFF
V gene: TRBV5-1
J gene: TRBJ2-1
clone size: .
D gene: TRBD2

CDR3 DNA: TGCGCCAGCAGCTCCTACTCTGGAAACACCATATATTTT
CDR3 protein: CASSSYSGNTIYF
V gene: TRBV5-1
J gene: TRBJ1-3
clone size: .
D gene: .

CDR3 DNA: TGTGCCAGCACCGCGGGACTAGCGGGGTACAATGAGCAGTTCTTC
CDR3 protein: CASTAGLAGYNEQFF
V gene: TRBV27
J gene: TRBJ2-1
clone size: .
D gene: TRBD2

CDR3 DNA: TGTGCCAGCTCACCCGCCCGGACAGGGAATTACAATGAGCAGTTCTTC
CDR3 protein: CASSPARTGNYNEQFF
V gene: TRBV18
J gene: TRBJ2-1
clone size: .
D gene: TRBD1

CDR3 DNA: TGTGCCAGCAGCTACCGGCGGCTCACAGATACGCAGTATTTT
CDR3 protein: CASSYRRLTDTQYF
V gene: TRBV7-2
J gene: TRBJ2-3
clone size: .
D gene: .

CDR3 DNA: TGTGCCAGCAGCCCAATGGGTAGCGCCAGCTCCTACGAGCAGTACTTC
CDR3 protein: CASSPMGSASSYEQYF
V gene: TRBV7-6
J gene: TRBJ2-7
clone size: .
D gene: .

CDR3 DNA: TGTGCCAGCAGCGTAGGAGGGAGGGCCAGCTCCTACGAGCAGTACTTC
CDR3 protein: CASSVGGRASSYEQYF
V gene: TRBV9
J gene: TRBJ2-7
clone size: .
D gene: TRBD2

CDR3 DNA: TGTGCCACCAGTCGGACAGGGGAACACACAGATACGCAGTATTTT
CDR3 protein: CATSRTGEHTDTQYF
V gene: TRBV15
J gene: TRBJ2-3
clone size: .
D gene: TRBD1

CDR3 DNA: TGTGCCTCCCTACATAAACAGGGGAGCGGCGGCTACACCTTC
CDR3 protein: CASLHKQGSGGYTF
V gene: TRBV30
J gene: TRBJ1-2
clone size: .
D gene: TRBD1

CDR3 DNA: TGTGCCAGCAGTTCCCAGGGTGGGGCTGGGGGCTACACCTTC
CDR3 protein: CASSSQGGAGGYTF
V gene: TRBV6-1
J gene: TRBJ1-2
clone size: once
D gene: .

CDR3 DNA: TGCGCCAGCAGCCCATGGACAGGGCAAGAGACCCAGTACTTC
CDR3 protein: CASSPWTGQETQYF
V gene: TRBV5-1
J gene: TRBJ2-5
clone size: once
D gene: TRBD1

CDR3 DNA: TGTGCCAGCAGCTTGACCGTGCGGACAGGCCAAGAGACCCAGTACTTC
CDR3 protein: CASSLTVRTGQETQYF
V gene: TRBV5-8
J gene: TRBJ2-5
clone size: .
D gene: TRBD1

CDR3 DNA: TGTGCCAGCAGCATCCCACAGGGCTCCGGAAACACCATATATTTT
CDR3 protein: CASSIPQGSGNTIYF
V gene: TRBV7-2
J gene: TRBJ1-3
clone size: .
D gene: .

CDR3 DNA: TGTGCCAGCAGCTTAGGGGACTCGACTTACAATGAGCAGTTCTTC
CDR3 protein: CASSLGDSTYNEQFF
V gene: TRBV7-3
J gene: TRBJ2-1
clone size: .
D gene: .

CDR3 DNA: TGCGCCAGCAGTCTAGACAGGGTGACTGAAGCTTTCTTT
CDR3 protein: CASSLDRVTEAFF
V gene: TRBV4-1
J gene: TRBJ1-1
clone size: .
D gene: TRBD1

CDR3 DNA: TGTGCCAGCTCACCATCATTCGGGGGGGAGACCCAGTACTTC
CDR3 protein: CASSPSFGGETQYF
V gene: TRBV18
J gene: TRBJ2-5
clone size: .
D gene: TRBD2

CDR3 DNA: TGTGCCAGCAGCCCCTGGACAGGCGGGGTACCCGGAAACACCATATATTTT
CDR3 protein: CASSPWTGGVPGNTIYF
V gene: TRBV7-6
J gene: TRBJ1-3
clone size: .
D gene: TRBD1

CDR3 DNA: TGTGCCATCAGTGAAGGAGCGGGGGGGGCGGAGACCCAGTACTTC
CDR3 protein: CAISEGAGGAETQYF
V gene: TRBV10-3
J gene: TRBJ2-5
clone size: .
D gene: TRBD2

CDR3 DNA: TGTGCCAGCAGCGAGACTAGCGGGGGGTTCCAAGAGACCCAGTACTTC
CDR3 protein: CASSETSGGFQETQYF
V gene: TRBV9
J gene: TRBJ2-5
clone size: .
D gene: TRBD2

CDR3 DNA: TGTGCCAGCAGCAACGGGGAGAACACTGAAGCTTTCTTT
CDR3 protein: CASSNGENTEAFF
V gene: TRBV6-6
J gene: TRBJ1-1
clone size: .
D gene: .

CDR3 DNA: TGTGCCAGCACCCACCGGGACAGAACATACAATGAGCAGTTCTTC
CDR3 protein: CASTHRDRTYNEQFF
V gene: TRBV7-9
J gene: TRBJ2-1
clone size: .
D gene: TRBD1

CDR3 DNA: TGCGCCAGCAGCTTGCGGGGGTGGAACACTGAAGCTTTCTTT
CDR3 protein: CASSLRGWNTEAFF
V gene: TRBV5-1
J gene: TRBJ1-1
clone size: .
D gene: .

CDR3 DNA: TGCGCCAGCAGCTCGGCCGGCGGGTCCAGGAGGACTGAAGCTTTCTTT
CDR3 protein: CASSSAGGSRRTEAFF
V gene: TRBV5-1
J gene: TRBJ1-1
clone size: .
D gene: .

CDR3 DNA: TGTGCCAGTAGTTCAAACAGGGCCCCGGCGAACACTGAAGCTTTCTTT
CDR3 protein: CASSSNRAPANTEAFF
V gene: TRBV19
J gene: TRBJ1-1
clone size: many
D gene: .

CDR3 DNA: TGTGCCAGCAGTGACTTCCCGTATTCGGGCGAGCAGTACTTC
CDR3 protein: CASSDFPYSGEQYF
V gene: TRBV6-4
J gene: TRBJ2-7
clone size: few
D gene: .

CDR3 DNA: TGTGCCACCGCAACAGGGCGCGGGGGGCCGGGGGAGCAGTACTTC
CDR3 protein: CATATGRGGPGEQYF
V gene: TRBV10-3
J gene: TRBJ2-7
clone size: .
D gene: TRBD2

CDR3 DNA: TGCGCCAGCAGACACCCCAACTATGGCTACACCTTC
CDR3 protein: CASRHPNYGYTF
V gene: TRBV10-1
J gene: TRBJ1-2
clone size: .
D gene: .

CDR3 DNA: TGTGCCAGCAGCAAAGGCGGACAGGGGCCGAACTATGGCTACACCTTC
CDR3 protein: CASSKGGQGPNYGYTF
V gene: TRBV21-1
J gene: TRBJ1-2
clone size: .
D gene: .

CDR3 DNA: TGTGCCAGCAGCTTATTAGGACAGCCTAATGAAAAACTGTTTTTT
CDR3 protein: CASSLLGQPNEKLFF
V gene: TRBV7-2
J gene: TRBJ1-4
clone size: .
D gene: .

CDR3 DNA: TGTGCCAGCGAGGCCGCGGGGGGCAGAGAGACCCAGTACTTC
CDR3 protein: CASEAAGGRETQYF
V gene: TRBV7-9
J gene: TRBJ2-5
clone size: .
D gene: TRBD2

CDR3 DNA: TGCAGCGTCCCAAAGCGGGGGGGGGCGTACACAGATACGCAGTATTTT
CDR3 protein: CSVPKRGGAYTDTQYF
V gene: TRBV29-1
J gene: TRBJ2-3
clone size: .
D gene: TRBD2